A single T cell receptor (beta chain) is shown here with its context. The CDR3 is 14 amino acids. Germline V lookup: CDR1 LNHDA, CDR2 SQIVND (reference sequence). The V segment lost 5 bases and the J segment 4 bases; nucleotides outside the gene matches: 8. The table came from immunoSEQ multiplex PCR; TCRdb's copy has only in-frame clones and leaves some out. The sample holds over 75,000 clones; 85% to 95% are singletons and the top ten take under 3%. The data are from a study of T cell changes during pregnancy in multiple sclerosis. Sequenced here: peripheral blood, sampled in the first trimester of pregnancy. This sequence originates from a female donor with multiple sclerosis, enrolled in a pregnancy study. The V and J genes are TRBV19 and TRBJ2-7; TRBD2 matches at 7 bases. CDR3 residues: CASSPWGGSYEQYF. The CDR3 DNA reads TGTGCCAGTAGTCCCTGGGGCGGGAGTTACGAGCAGTACTTC.